These 13 T cell receptor beta chains share one sample of origin, sequenced in a study of T cells in Graves' hyperthyroidism and ophthalmopathy. TCR beta CDR3 regions were amplified from RNA transcripts. A first-round RT-PCR of the TCR CDR3 used the HTBI primer set. TCRdb itself ran the multiplex PCR reads through MiXCR, one entry per CDR3 protein. The sample records around 600,000 distinct CDR3 sequences, more than 15% being singletons. The sample taken for sequencing was blood. These receptors were taken from a woman aged 40 to 50 with Graves' ophthalmopathy.

This clonotype appeared many times. The chain carries TRBV3-1 and TRBJ1-1, with D perhaps TRBD1 (5 bases). The CDR3 consists of 13 residues. The V gene lost 4 bases and the J gene lost 2 bases, with 8 bases spanning the gap. Germline V gives CDR1 LGHDT, CDR2 YNNKEL (reference sequence). The CDR3 loop is CASSRRDNTEAFF. CDR3 sequence (DNA): TGTGCCAGCAGCCGACGGGACAACACTGAAGCTTTCTTT.

This clonotype was recorded at least ten times. The CDR3 reads CASSLGFQRDQETQYF. For the CDR3, the DNA is TGTGCCAGCAGCTTAGGGTTCCAGCGGGACCAAGAGACCCAGTACTTC. The genes are TRBV7-3 and TRBJ2-5, with D possibly TRBD2 on 6 matching bases. Germline V CDR1 and CDR2: SGHTA, FQGTGA. The CDR3 contains 16 residues. V lost 2 bases and J 0 bases, leaving 13 bases between the germline ends.

This clonotype was picked up a small number of times. J is TRBJ2-7 and V is TRBV6-1, with unresolved D. The CDR3 has 13 residues. Germline lookup yields CDR1 MNHNS and CDR2 SASEGT. The V end was cut by 3 bases, the J end by 6 bases, with 12 bases between. The chain's CDR3 is CASSDWLGGEQYF. CDR3 sequence (DNA): TGTGCCAGCAGTGATTGGCTTGGTGGCGAGCAGTACTTC.

The V call is TRBV7-2, the J call TRBJ2-5; the match to TRBD2 covers 11 bases. Germline loops: CDR1 SGHTA, CDR2 FQGNSA. Trimming removed 5 bases from V and 2 bases from J; junction bases left unmatched: 4. The CDR3 runs to 15 residues. CDR3 residues: CASSGSSGGQETQYF. CDR3 DNA: TGTGCCAGCAGCGGGTCTAGCGGGGGGCAAGAGACCCAGTACTTC.

This clonotype was seen only a few times. V gene TRBV7-3 combines with J gene TRBJ2-2; no definite D call. CDR1 is SGHTA and CDR2 is FQGTGA in the germline V gene. Trimming pared 5 bases from V and 5 bases from J, leaving 6 bases between. CDR3 length: 12 amino acids. The DNA for the CDR3 is TGTGCCAGCAGCGGGATAACCGGGGAGCTGTTTTTT. Protein: CASSGITGELFF.

The rearrangement joins TRBV5-1 to TRBJ2-4, with 12 bases matching TRBD2. The germline V gene encodes CDR1 SGHRS and CDR2 YFSETQ. This CDR3 has 16 residues. V dropped 1 base and J dropped 6; count of bases not matched to a gene: 5. The CDR3 region has the DNA TGCGCCAGCAGCTTGACTAGCGGGGGGCCGGGAAACATTCAGTACTTC. The encoded protein is CASSLTSGGPGNIQYF. The variable domain in full, with the rest retrieved from reference TRBV5-1 and TRBJ2-4, is KAGVTQTPRYLIKTRGQQVTLSCSPISGHRSVSWYQQTPGQGLQFLFEYFSETQRNKGNFPGRFSGRQFSNSRSEMNVSTLELGDSALYLCASSLTSGGPGNIQYFGAGTRLSVL.

Notes on this clonotype: A clone one base away is much larger, so this may be a read error. The chain couples TRBV30 to TRBJ1-1; 9 bases line up with TRBD1. The CDR3 spans 12 residues. The germline gives CDR1 GTSNPN, CDR2 SVGIG (reference sequence). CDR3 coding DNA: TGTGACTCAAACAGGGGGCGAACTGAAGCTTTCTTT. Its translation: CDSNRGRTEAFF. Together with reference TRBV30 and TRBJ1-1, the CDR3 gives the full variable domain: SQTIHQWPATLVQPVGSPLSLECTVEGTSNPNLYWYRQAAGRGLQLLFYSVGIGQISSEVPQNLSASRPQDRQFILSSKKLLLSDSGFYLCDSNRGRTEAFFGQGTRLTVV.

At least ten counts were recorded for this clonotype. The rearrangement links TRBV2 to TRBJ2-1; 10 nucleotides match TRBD2. Germline CDR1 and CDR2: SNHLY and FYNNEI. After removal of 6 bases from V and 6 bases from J, the junction contained 5 bases not matched to a gene. This CDR3 contains 14 residues. Here the CDR3 reads CASRTSGAGNEQFF. In DNA, the CDR3 is TGTGCCAGCAGAACTAGCGGGGCTGGCAATGAGCAGTTCTTC.

The chain is built from TRBV18 and TRBJ2-6; either TRBD1 or TRBD2 may fit D (5 bases each). V was trimmed by 3 bases and J by 0 bases, leaving 12 bases between them. The CDR3 covers 17 residues. CDR1 is KGHSH and CDR2 is LQKENI in the germline V gene. CDR3 sequence (DNA): TGTGCCAGCTCACCGGGACCGCCGAGCTCTGGGGCCAACGTCCTGACTTTC. Amino acid sequence: CASSPGPPSSGANVLTF.

Comments on this clonotype: Its ends do not fully match the called genes, so a read error is possible. This chain uses TRBV15 with TRBJ2-2; D tentatively reads TRBD1 or TRBD2 (5 bases each). The CDR3 extends over 16 amino acids. CDR1 and CDR2 (germline): LNHNV, YYDKDF (reference sequence). CDR3 DNA sequence: TGTGCCATCAGCAGAGGGGTAGGGGCCAACACCGGGGAGCTGTTTTTT. Its translation is CAISRGVGANTGELFF.

Note on this clonotype: This may come from a read error, since a much larger clone is one base off. As the CDR3 is not closed by the conserved phenylalanine or tryptophan, this likely results from a read error. The chain combines TRBV20-1 with TRBJ2-7; the D call may be TRBD1 or TRBD2 (5 bases each). This CDR3 has 15 amino acids. V was pared by 3 bases and J by 1 base, with 16 bases between. Germline V gene data show CDR1 as DFQATT and CDR2 as SNEGSKA (reference sequence). CDR3 sequence reads: CSASPRDRASYEQYL. CDR3 DNA: TGCAGTGCTAGCCCCCGGGACCGAGCTTCCTACGAGCAGTACCTC.

V is TRBV7-8 and J is TRBJ1-5; the match to TRBD1 covers 8 bases. J lost 7 bases, V lost 1 base, and 12 bases had no gene match. The CDR3 totals 17 residues. CDR1 is SGHVS and CDR2 is FQNEAQ in the germline V gene. The CDR3 region has the DNA TGTGCCAGCAGCTTAGAACAGGGGGTAGGAGCTCGCCAGCCCCAGCATTTT. Translated, it gives CASSLEQGVGARQPQHF.

This clonotype came up many times. The chain couples TRBV5-1 to TRBJ1-1; D call uncertain. The CDR3 totals 12 residues. V gave up 1 base and J gave up 3 bases, with 4 bases separating them. CDR1 is SGHRS and CDR2 is YFSETQ in the germline V gene. Here the CDR3 reads CASSLYDTEAFF. CDR3 sequence (DNA): TGCGCCAGCAGCTTGTACGACACTGAAGCTTTCTTT.